These T cell receptor beta chains were read from a single sample in a study of T-cell memory formation after mild COVID-19. TCRdb analysed the 5' RACE reads with MiXCR anew, one entry per CDR3 protein. Among roughly 250,000 distinct CDR3 sequences listed, about 16% were seen once. Sample: PBMCs or a T cell subset sorted from them (not recorded which). The receptors stem from a man younger than 35 who had mild COVID-19 (a few samples of this study predate the infection). Cell type and time point are not known. Each CDR3 is given with its conserved first and last residue. A D gene is named only where the DNA matches it firmly. Size is omitted from some rows. Given values are once, few, many or a class for expanded clones.

NA	TRBV15	TRBJ2-7	few	TGTGCCACCAGCAGAGATCTAGGAGGGGCGAACACCTACGAGCAGTACTTC	CATSRDLGGANTYEQYF
NA	TRBV15	TRBJ2-1	few	TGTGCCACCAGCAGAGCTGCCCCAAATGAGCAGTTCTTC	CATSRAAPNEQFF
NA	TRBV18	TRBJ1-1	NA	TGTGCCAGCTCACCAGTCGTGGGTGGCACTGAAGCTTTCTTT	CASSPVVGGTEAFF
NA	TRBV6-5	TRBJ1-3	NA	TGTGCCAGCAGTTGGGGACGGAGCTTGGGAAACACCATATATTTT	CASSWGRSLGNTIYF
NA	TRBV7-2	TRBJ1-6	few	TGTGCCAGCAGCCCCGAGCCACCCCCCACGGCGGGGTCACCCCTCCACTTT	CASSPEPPPTAGSPLHF
TRBD2	TRBV7-2	TRBJ2-3	NA	TGTGCCAGCAGCTTAGTTGCGGGGGGGGACCCGTATACGCAGTATTTT	CASSLVAGGDPYTQYF
NA	TRBV25-1	TRBJ1-6	many	TGTGCCAGCAGTGGCGGGAATTCACCCCTCCACTTT	CASSGGNSPLHF
NA	TRBV9	TRBJ2-1	few	TGTGCCAGCAGCGTAGAAGCGGCTTCCAATGAGCAGTTCTTC	CASSVEAASNEQFF
NA	TRBV7-8	TRBJ1-1	NA	TGTGCCAGCAGCTCCATGTGGGGGCGCGGCACTGAAGCTTTCTTT	CASSSMWGRGTEAFF
TRBD1	TRBV5-6	TRBJ2-1	NA	TGTGCCAGCAGCTTGACGACAGGGGGAAATGAGCAGTTCTTC	CASSLTTGGNEQFF
NA	TRBV7-2	TRBJ1-1	few	TGTGCCAGCAGCCAAGGACTGATCAAGAACACTGAAGCTTTCTTT	CASSQGLIKNTEAFF
NA	TRBV7-2	TRBJ1-1	few	TGTGCCAGCAGCTTTTCGGGCAACTCAGGCACTGAAGCTTTCTTT	CASSFSGNSGTEAFF
TRBD1	TRBV7-2	TRBJ1-2	few	TGTGCCAGCAGCTTAGCCGTGGACAGGGGGAACACCTTC	CASSLAVDRGNTF
TRBD2	TRBV5-5	TRBJ2-5	few	TGTGCCAGCAGCCCTCGACTAGCGGGACGTGTTGGGGAGACCCAGTACTTC	CASSPRLAGRVGETQYF
NA	TRBV7-8	TRBJ1-1	few	TGTGCCAGCAGCGCCCCTCGGGTAGGCCCAAACACTGAAGCTTTCTTT	CASSAPRVGPNTEAFF
TRBD1	TRBV5-1	TRBJ2-3	few	TGCGCCAGCAGCATGGGACAGGGGGCCTTCGGGGGAGATACGCAGTATTTT	CASSMGQGAFGGDTQYF
NA	TRBV6-1	TRBJ1-1	NA	TGTGCCAGCAGCGACCAGGGTATCGAGAACACTGAAGCTTTCTTT	CASSDQGIENTEAFF
NA	TRBV19	TRBJ1-1	few	TGTGCCACCAGGGACACCTTGTCTGCAGCTTTCTTT	CATRDTLSAAFF
TRBD2	TRBV4-1	TRBJ2-3	NA	TGCGCCAGCAGCCAGGGGGGGTTGGGAGATACGCAGTATTTT	CASSQGGLGDTQYF
NA	TRBV18	TRBJ2-7	NA	TGTGCCAGCTCACCTGGGATGAGCTCCTACGAGCAGTACTTC	CASSPGMSSYEQYF
NA	TRBV20-1	TRBJ1-2	few	TGCAGTGCTGTAACAACGGACTATGGCTACACCTTC	CSAVTTDYGYTF
TRBD1	TRBV7-2	TRBJ1-6	NA	TGTGCCAGCAGCCTATATAGGACAGGGGATTCACCCCTCCACTTT	CASSLYRTGDSPLHF
TRBD2	TRBV2	TRBJ2-2	NA	TGTGCCAGCACCGAGGGACTAGCTTACACCGGGGAGCTGTTTTTT	CASTEGLAYTGELFF
NA	TRBV6-1	TRBJ1-3	few	TGTGCCAGCAGTGTGGCAGGCTCTGGAAACACCATATATTTT	CASSVAGSGNTIYF
NA	TRBV7-2	TRBJ1-2	few	TGTGCCAGCAGCTACAAGGCAGGGGATGGCTACACCTTC	CASSYKAGDGYTF
TRBD2	TRBV20-1	TRBJ2-5	many	TGCAGTGCCTCGGGACTAGCGGCACAGAACCGCGGGCGAGAGACCCAGTACTTC	CSASGLAAQNRGRETQYF
NA	TRBV11-2	TRBJ2-7	NA	TGTGCCAGCAGCTCAGGACTTACATGGGGGAACGTGTACGAGCAGTACTTC	CASSSGLTWGNVYEQYF
NA	TRBV5-6	TRBJ2-5	NA	TGTGCCAGCAGCTGGAGGGAAGGCCAAGAGACCCAGTACTTC	CASSWREGQETQYF
NA	TRBV15	TRBJ2-7	NA	TGTGCCACCAGCAGAGAAGGCACTAGAACTTCCTACGAGCAGTACTTC	CATSREGTRTSYEQYF
NA	TRBV21-1	TRBJ1-6	once	TGTGCCAGCAGCAATGGCAGATGCCTTTTGGGCTCACCCCTCCACTTT	CASSNGRCLLGSPLHF
NA	TRBV6-5	TRBJ1-4	many	TGTGCCAGCAGTAGGAGGGCAACTAATGAAAAACTGTTTTTT	CASSRRATNEKLFF
NA	TRBV12-3/TRBV12-4	TRBJ1-1	NA	TGTGCCAGCAGTTCCCTCGACAGGAAGGCGTTGAACACTGAAGCTTTCTTT	CASSSLDRKALNTEAFF
TRBD2	TRBV7-6	TRBJ2-1	NA	TGTGCCAGCAGCTTACAGGGAGGGGCGGCCTCCTACAATGAGCAGTTCTTC	CASSLQGGAASYNEQFF
TRBD1	TRBV11-2	TRBJ2-2	NA	TGTGCCAGCAGATGGACAGGGAACTTCCCAACCGGGGAGCTGTTTTTT	CASRWTGNFPTGELFF
NA	TRBV5-5	TRBJ2-5	NA	TGTGCCAGCAGCTTGAGAGGGGGAAAAGAGACCCAGTACTTC	CASSLRGGKETQYF
NA	TRBV5-8	TRBJ2-7	NA	TGTGCCAGCAGCTTCAAGTACGAGCAGTACTTC	CASSFKYEQYF
NA	TRBV10-3	TRBJ2-3	NA	TGTGCCATCAGTGGACGGGGAAAAGGGGCAGATACGCAGTATTTT	CAISGRGKGADTQYF
TRBD1	TRBV28	TRBJ1-4	NA	TGTGCCAGCGGTTCACAGGGGGGAGTTTTAGAGGGTGAAAAACTGTTTTTT	CASGSQGGVLEGEKLFF